This T cell receptor beta chain is from a study of T cells in Graves' hyperthyroidism and ophthalmopathy. Study results and caveats: Blood also held most thyroid clonotypes expanded beyond 0.001.

TCR beta CDR3 sequences were amplified from RNA transcripts. The HTBI set primed first-round TCR CDR3 RT-PCR. TCRdb ran MiXCR on the multiplex PCR reads and lists one entry per CDR3 protein. Of approximately 590,000 distinct CDR3 sequences listed, more than 15% are singletons. The germline gives CDR1 LNHDA, CDR2 SQIVND (reference sequence). V was clipped by 4 bases and J by 6 bases, with 12 bases between them. The CDR3 is 14 residues long. As concerns this clonotype: Antigen unknown.

Patients aged 18 to 65 had newly diagnosed hyperthyroidism lasting under 2 months. The sample taken for sequencing was blood. The chain joins TRBV19 to TRBJ1-4, with D perhaps TRBD1 (5 bases). This TCR came from a woman in her thirties with Graves' hyperthyroidism. The CDR3 sequence is CASSRDPADEKLFF. The DNA for the CDR3 is TGTGCCAGTAGTAGGGACCCGGCGGATGAAAAACTGTTTTTT.